Listed below are T cell receptor beta chains from one sample, sequenced in a study of control samples from healthy donors and cancer patients. Produced via immunoSEQ multiplex PCR; TCRdb's table is partial and in-frame only. In the table there are about 170,000 clones, about 90% of which are singletons. Sequenced material: blood. Receptors originate from a woman aged 35 to 49 in good health. Each CDR3 is given with its conserved first and last residue. Each record gives: V gene, clone size, J gene, D gene, CDR3 DNA, CDR3 protein. D genes are given only for firm matches. A row's size may be missing; if present it is once, few, many or a size class.

v_call: TRBV10-2
clone_size: NA
j_call: TRBJ2-1
d_call: TRBD1
cdr3_nt: TGCGCCAGCAGTGAGGGGTATCTCATTGGACAGGGAGAAGGGGAGCAGTTCTTC
cdr3_aa: CASSEGYLIGQGEGEQFF

v_call: TRBV7-6
clone_size: NA
j_call: TRBJ2-1
d_call: NA
cdr3_nt: TGTGCCAGCAGCCCGCGAGGGGGCGGGGGGTTCGGTGAGCAGTTCTTC
cdr3_aa: CASSPRGGGGFGEQFF

v_call: TRBV10-3
clone_size: NA
j_call: TRBJ2-1
d_call: TRBD2
cdr3_nt: TGTGCCATCAGGACCGATAGCGGGGGCCTATACAATGAGCAGTTCTTC
cdr3_aa: CAIRTDSGGLYNEQFF

v_call: TRBV5-4
clone_size: NA
j_call: TRBJ2-3
d_call: NA
cdr3_nt: TGTGCCAGCAGCTTGGGAAGGTACACAGATACGCAGTATTTT
cdr3_aa: CASSLGRYTDTQYF

v_call: TRBV5-4
clone_size: NA
j_call: TRBJ2-7
d_call: TRBD2
cdr3_nt: TGTGCCAGCAGCCGGAGGATGACGGGGGGGACCTACGAGCAGTACTTC
cdr3_aa: CASSRRMTGGTYEQYF

v_call: TRBV5-1
clone_size: NA
j_call: TRBJ2-1
d_call: NA
cdr3_nt: TGCGCCAGCAGTACCGAGCCTCGCGGGTACAATGAGCAGTTCTTC
cdr3_aa: CASSTEPRGYNEQFF

v_call: TRBV4-1
clone_size: few
j_call: TRBJ1-5
d_call: NA
cdr3_nt: TGCGCCAGCAGCCAAGATCCGGGACAGCCCCAGCATTTT
cdr3_aa: CASSQDPGQPQHF

v_call: TRBV6-1
clone_size: NA
j_call: TRBJ2-7
d_call: NA
cdr3_nt: TGTGCCAGCAGTGAAGTGAGGGCAGGGGGGAACGAGCAGTACTTC
cdr3_aa: CASSEVRAGGNEQYF

v_call: TRBV18
clone_size: NA
j_call: TRBJ2-2
d_call: NA
cdr3_nt: TGTGCCAGCTCACCACCGGGCAGTTCTTCCACCGGGGAGCTGTTTTTT
cdr3_aa: CASSPPGSSSTGELFF

v_call: TRBV19
clone_size: once
j_call: TRBJ2-2
d_call: TRBD1
cdr3_nt: TGTGCCAGTAGTACAGGACAGGGGGTCGGCGGGGAGCTGTTTTTT
cdr3_aa: CASSTGQGVGGELFF

v_call: TRBV5-6
clone_size: NA
j_call: TRBJ1-6
d_call: NA
cdr3_nt: TGTGCCAGCAGCAAGACCCAGTCACCCCTCCACTTT
cdr3_aa: CASSKTQSPLHF

v_call: TRBV2
clone_size: NA
j_call: TRBJ2-7
d_call: NA
cdr3_nt: TGTGCCAGCAGTGAAGAAGGACTGGAGCAGTACTTC
cdr3_aa: CASSEEGLEQYF

v_call: TRBV19
clone_size: NA
j_call: TRBJ1-5
d_call: NA
cdr3_nt: TGTGCCAGTAGTATGGTCGGGGATCAGCCCCAGCATTTT
cdr3_aa: CASSMVGDQPQHF

v_call: TRBV6-5
clone_size: NA
j_call: TRBJ1-1
d_call: NA
cdr3_nt: TGTGCCAGCAGTTACTCAGGGGCAGAAGCTTTCTTT
cdr3_aa: CASSYSGAEAFF

v_call: TRBV27
clone_size: NA
j_call: TRBJ2-7
d_call: NA
cdr3_nt: TGTGCCAGCAGTTTGTATCGTGGCCTAGCCTACGAGCAGTACTTC
cdr3_aa: CASSLYRGLAYEQYF

v_call: TRBV24-1
clone_size: NA
j_call: TRBJ2-3
d_call: NA
cdr3_nt: TGTGCCACCAGTGATTTGCATAGACAGGTACTTAGCACAGATACGCAGTATTTT
cdr3_aa: CATSDLHRQVLSTDTQYF

v_call: TRBV6-6
clone_size: NA
j_call: TRBJ2-6
d_call: NA
cdr3_nt: TGTGCCAGCAGACCCACTTGGGGTGGGGCCAACGTCCTGACTTTC
cdr3_aa: CASRPTWGGANVLTF

v_call: TRBV3-1/TRBV3-2
clone_size: few
j_call: TRBJ2-2
d_call: TRBD1
cdr3_nt: TGTGCCAGCAGCTACAATACAGGGGCCGGGGAGCTGTTTTTT
cdr3_aa: CASSYNTGAGELFF

v_call: TRBV5-1
clone_size: NA
j_call: TRBJ1-3
d_call: NA
cdr3_nt: TGCGCCAGCAGCTTGGAGGTGGGCTCCTCTGGAAACACCATATATTTT
cdr3_aa: CASSLEVGSSGNTIYF

v_call: TRBV7-9
clone_size: NA
j_call: TRBJ2-5
d_call: TRBD2
cdr3_nt: TGTGCCAGCAGCCCGACTAGCGGAGAGACCCAGTACTTC
cdr3_aa: CASSPTSGETQYF

v_call: TRBV5-1
clone_size: NA
j_call: TRBJ2-2
d_call: TRBD1
cdr3_nt: TGCGCCAGCAGGGCTCAGGGGGCAGGGACCGGGGAGCTGTTTTTT
cdr3_aa: CASRAQGAGTGELFF

v_call: TRBV7-9
clone_size: NA
j_call: TRBJ2-7
d_call: TRBD1
cdr3_nt: TGTGCCAGCAGCTTGGGGGACAGGGGGCTCTACGAGCAGTACTTC
cdr3_aa: CASSLGDRGLYEQYF

v_call: TRBV5-6
clone_size: NA
j_call: TRBJ1-6
d_call: NA
cdr3_nt: TGTGCCAGCAGCCTGCCGGGACACACAAATTCACCCCTCCACTTT
cdr3_aa: CASSLPGHTNSPLHF

v_call: TRBV10-3
clone_size: NA
j_call: TRBJ1-5
d_call: NA
cdr3_nt: TGTGCCATCAGTGAGTCGTCAGGCAATCAGCCCCAGCATTTT
cdr3_aa: CAISESSGNQPQHF

v_call: TRBV6-6
clone_size: NA
j_call: TRBJ2-2
d_call: TRBD2
cdr3_nt: TGTGCCAGCAGCCCGGGGGGGCCCGGGGAGCTGTTTTTT
cdr3_aa: CASSPGGPGELFF

v_call: TRBV13
clone_size: few
j_call: TRBJ2-5
d_call: NA
cdr3_nt: TGTGCCAGCAGCTCGTACAGGGCGAAGGAGACCCAGTACTTC
cdr3_aa: CASSSYRAKETQYF

v_call: TRBV2
clone_size: NA
j_call: TRBJ1-4
d_call: TRBD1
cdr3_nt: TGTGCCAGCAGTGAGGGACAGGCGACTAATGAAAAACTGTTTTTT
cdr3_aa: CASSEGQATNEKLFF

v_call: TRBV2
clone_size: once
j_call: TRBJ1-2
d_call: TRBD1
cdr3_nt: TGTGCCAGCAGTGAAGATGGGACAGTCGGCTACACCTTC
cdr3_aa: CASSEDGTVGYTF